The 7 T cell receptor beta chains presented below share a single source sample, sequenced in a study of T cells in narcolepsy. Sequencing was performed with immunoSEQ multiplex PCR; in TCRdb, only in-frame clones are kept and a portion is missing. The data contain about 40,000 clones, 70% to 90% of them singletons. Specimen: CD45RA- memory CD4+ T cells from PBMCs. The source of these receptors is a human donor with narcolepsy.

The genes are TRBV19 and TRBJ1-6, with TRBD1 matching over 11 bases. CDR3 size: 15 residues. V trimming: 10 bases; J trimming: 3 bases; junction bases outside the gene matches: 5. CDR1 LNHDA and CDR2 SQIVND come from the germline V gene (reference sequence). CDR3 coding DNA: TGTGCCACCGGGACAGGGGGGGGCTATAATTCACCCCTCCACTTT. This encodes CATGTGGGYNSPLHF.

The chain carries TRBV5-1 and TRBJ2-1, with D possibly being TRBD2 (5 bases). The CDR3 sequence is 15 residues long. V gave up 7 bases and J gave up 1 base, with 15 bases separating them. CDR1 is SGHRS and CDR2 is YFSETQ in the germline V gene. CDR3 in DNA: TGCGCCAGCGGACTGGACCCCGGATCCTACAATGAGCAGTTCTTC. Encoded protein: CASGLDPGSYNEQFF.

In DNA form, the CDR3 reads TGTGCCAGCGGACGACAGGGAGATCAGCCCCAGCATTTT. This codes for CASGRQGDQPQHF. The V and J genes are TRBV27 and TRBJ1-5, with 7 bases aligning to TRBD1. Germline loops: CDR1 MNHEY, CDR2 SMNVEV (reference sequence). The V gene end was trimmed by 8 bases and the J gene end by 5 bases; junction bases not matched to a gene: 6. The CDR3 is 13 amino acids.

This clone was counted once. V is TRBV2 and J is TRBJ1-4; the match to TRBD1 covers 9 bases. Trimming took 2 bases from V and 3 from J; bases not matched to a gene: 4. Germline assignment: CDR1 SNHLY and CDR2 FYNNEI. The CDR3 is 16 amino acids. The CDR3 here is CASSESYRGPNEKLFF. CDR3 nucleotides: TGTGCCAGCAGTGAATCATACAGGGGGCCTAATGAAAAACTGTTTTTT.

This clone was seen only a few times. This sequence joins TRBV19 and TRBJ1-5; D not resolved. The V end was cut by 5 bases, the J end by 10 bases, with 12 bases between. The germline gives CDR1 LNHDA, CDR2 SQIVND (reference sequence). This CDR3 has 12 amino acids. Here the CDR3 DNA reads TGTGCCAGTAGTGACGACCCGAGCCCCCAGCATTTT. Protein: CASSDDPSPQHF.

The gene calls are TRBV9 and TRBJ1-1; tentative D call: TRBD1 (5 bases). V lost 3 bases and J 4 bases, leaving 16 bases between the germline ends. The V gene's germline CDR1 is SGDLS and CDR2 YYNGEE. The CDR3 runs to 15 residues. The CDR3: CASSAVGLGGTEAFF. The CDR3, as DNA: TGTGCCAGCAGCGCCGTGGGACTCGGTGGCACTGAAGCTTTCTTT.

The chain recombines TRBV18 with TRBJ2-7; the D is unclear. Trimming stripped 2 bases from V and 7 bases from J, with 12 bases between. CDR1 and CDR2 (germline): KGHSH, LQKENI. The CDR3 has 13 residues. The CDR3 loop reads CASSPKKDSEQYF. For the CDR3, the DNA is TGTGCCAGCTCACCAAAGAAGGATTCGGAGCAGTACTTC.